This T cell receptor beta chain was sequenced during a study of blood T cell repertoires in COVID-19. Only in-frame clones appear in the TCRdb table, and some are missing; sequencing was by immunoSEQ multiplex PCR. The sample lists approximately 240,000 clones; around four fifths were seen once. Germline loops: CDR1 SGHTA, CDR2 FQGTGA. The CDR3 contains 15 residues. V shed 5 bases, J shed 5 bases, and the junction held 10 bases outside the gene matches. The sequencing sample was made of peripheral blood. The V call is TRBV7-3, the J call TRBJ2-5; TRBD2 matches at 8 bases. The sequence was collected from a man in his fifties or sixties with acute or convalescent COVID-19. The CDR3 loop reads CASSQTAGGGETQYF. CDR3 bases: TGTGCCAGCAGCCAGACCGCGGGAGGAGGGGAGACCCAGTACTTC.